This T cell receptor (beta chain) stems from a study of identical twins. As concerns this clonotype: Its antigen is as yet unknown.

The V gene lost 3 bases and the J gene lost 14 bases, with 17 bases spanning the gap. The CDR3 is made up of 13 amino acids. Study-level points and caveats: Twin sharing of out-of-frame TCR alpha was underestimated by models in monozygotic pairs. There were fewer insertions in abundant cord blood beta clonotypes, but memory repertoires showed no such pattern. Twins showed weaker excess sharing in their beta out-of-frame sequences. Cross-sectional statistical analysis, not tracking of the same donors, underpinned the conclusions.

Each CDR3 protein gets one entry after TCRdb re-called the 5' RACE reads with MiXCR. The sample includes 250,000 to 350,000 distinct CDR3 sequences, 8% to 9% of them seen just once. This sample was shared with a second study, whose subject was yellow fever vaccine responses in identical twins.

The V gene is TRBV12-3 or TRBV12-4, the J gene TRBJ2-1, with a tentative D call TRBD1 (6 bases). This clonotype was sampled from a woman younger than 30 in good health. The source material was memory (CD45RO+) T cells sorted from blood. The CDR3 loop reads CASSFTEDSREFF. The DNA of the CDR3 is TGTGCCAGCAGTTTTACAGAGGACAGTCGGGAGTTCTTC.